Following are 26 T cell receptor beta chains from one sample sequenced in a study of blood T cell repertoires in COVID-19 (dated by TCRdb to about 2020). The library was made by the immunoSEQ multiplex PCR assay. TCRdb carries this immuneACCESS record with in-frame sequences only. Its versions omit some clonotypes, under half of them owing to an unresolved V gene in the studies checked, with the rest unexplained. This sample has roughly 290,000 clones in its table, and around 87% of those were observed once. Around 8% of the sample is held by the ten biggest clonotypes. What was sequenced was peripheral blood. These receptors were obtained from a woman aged 45-60 years who had recovered from COVID-19.

This rearrangement joins TRBV19 to TRBJ2-7; tentative D call: TRBD1 (5 bases). Trimming shortened V by 3 bases and J by 2 bases, and 14 bases separated the two germline ends. Germline V lookup: CDR1 LNHDA, CDR2 SQIVND (reference sequence). The CDR3 extends over 15 amino acids. This chain's CDR3 is CASSIRQSWTYEQYF. The CDR3 DNA reads TGTGCCAGTAGTATCAGACAGTCCTGGACCTACGAGCAGTACTTC.

This chain joins TRBV10-3 and TRBJ2-1, with 9 bases matching TRBD2. CDR3 length equals 18 residues. Trimming cost V 4 bases and J 4 bases; bases outside gene matches: 14. CDR1 and CDR2 from the germline V gene are ENHRY and SYGVKD. The CDR3 coding sequence is TGTGCCATCAGTGGCTACGTCTTTAGCGGGAGAGAATACAATGAGCAGTTCTTC. Its translation: CAISGYVFSGREYNEQFF.

The chain has TRBV27 and TRBJ2-7; 11 positions match TRBD2. The V and J ends lost 5 bases and 0 bases, in that order; junction bases with no gene match: 9. The germline V gene has CDR1 MNHEY and CDR2 SMNVEV (reference sequence). The CDR3 consists of 17 residues. CDR3 nucleotide sequence: TGTGCCAGCAGTCTCGCTAGCGGGAGGCCTAGCTCCTACGAGCAGTACTTC. This gives the protein CASSLASGRPSSYEQYF.

The chain is built from TRBV6-2 or TRBV6-3 and TRBJ2-7; 12 bases align to TRBD2. The CDR3 consists of 16 residues. V trimming: 0 bases; J trimming: 3 bases; junction bases outside the gene matches: 3. Germline lookup yields CDR1 MNHEY and CDR2 SVGEGT. The CDR3 loop reads CASSYSLAGGNYEQYF. CDR3 coding DNA: TGTGCCAGCAGTTACTCCCTAGCGGGGGGGAACTACGAGCAGTACTTC.

This sequence joins TRBV7-8 and TRBJ2-5; a possible D gene is TRBD1 (5 bases). CDR3 length equals 14 residues. V lost 4 bases to trimming and J lost 7 bases, with 16 bases between them. The germline gives CDR1 SGHVS, CDR2 FQNEAQ. The CDR3 protein is CASSWRRESRTQYF. The DNA of the CDR3 is TGTGCCAGCAGCTGGCGCAGGGAAAGCAGGACCCAGTACTTC.

CDR3 sequence (DNA): TGTGCCAGCAGCGTAGGAGAAGATACGCAGTATTTT. This translates into CASSVGEDTQYF. V is TRBV9 and J is TRBJ2-3; D gene unclear. The germline V and J ends were trimmed by 0 bases and 5 bases, with 4 bases remaining between them. This CDR3 contains 12 residues. Germline V gives CDR1 SGDLS, CDR2 YYNGEE.

This clone was counted a single time. The identical CDR3 is also encoded by other nucleotide sequences in the sample. The genes are TRBV7-2 and TRBJ1-4; 12 nucleotides line up with TRBD1. Germline-derived CDR1 and CDR2 are SGHTA and FQGNSA. Trimming cost V 0 bases and J 8 bases; bases outside gene matches: 1. This CDR3 contains 15 residues. CDR3 region: CASSLAGTGGEKLFF. CDR3 sequence (DNA): TGTGCCAGCAGCTTAGCGGGGACAGGGGGCGAAAAACTGTTTTTT. The full variable domain, in which reference TRBV7-2 and TRBJ1-4 provide the parts outside the CDR3, is GAGVSQSPSNKVTEKGKDVELRCDPISGHTALYWYRQSLGQGLEFLIYFQGNSAPDKSGLPSDRFSAERTGGSVSTLTIQRTQQEDSAVYLCASSLAGTGGEKLFFGSGTQLSVL.

The rearrangement uses TRBV6-5 and TRBJ2-2; TRBD1 is a possible D gene (6 bases). The CDR3 is 14 residues long. Trimming stripped 8 bases from V and 3 bases from J, with 13 bases between. Germline CDR1 MNHEY, CDR2 SVGAGI. Here the CDR3 reads CASCRDTYTGELFF. CDR3 in DNA: TGTGCCAGCTGCCGGGACACCTACACCGGGGAGCTGTTTTTT.

This rearrangement joins TRBV28 to TRBJ1-2; a weak D match, TRBD1 (5 bases). The CDR3 is 13 residues long. V shed 5 bases and J shed 4 bases, with 11 bases lying between them. Germline CDR1 reads MDHEN; CDR2 reads SYDVKM. The CDR3 nucleotides are TGTGCCAGCAGTATAGGGACTACCTATGGCTACACCTTC. Translated, it gives CASSIGTTYGYTF.

This chain connects TRBV24-1 to TRBJ1-5; TRBD1 aligns across 7 bases. In germline, CDR1 is KGHDR, CDR2 SFDVKD. This CDR3 is built from 14 residues. The junction had 7 bases not matched to a gene; V was cut back by 9 bases and J by 3 bases. This CDR3 reads CATSAGQPNQPQHF. As DNA, the CDR3 is TGTGCCACCTCCGCGGGACAGCCCAATCAGCCCCAGCATTTT.

The chain has TRBV7-8 and TRBJ2-7; 10 bases are shared with TRBD1. Germline CDR1 is SGHVS and CDR2 is FQNEAQ. There are 15 residues in the CDR3. V lost 5 bases to trimming and J lost 1 base; unmatched junction nucleotides: 5. The DNA of the CDR3 is TGTGCCAGCAGCCTGGGACAGGGGTTATCCTACGAGCAGTACTTC. Translated: CASSLGQGLSYEQYF.

V and J are TRBV19 and TRBJ1-5; no firm D call. The germline CDR1 and CDR2 sequences are LNHDA and SQIVND (reference sequence). The CDR3 loop spans 12 amino acids. V was cut by 8 bases and J by 0 bases, with 5 bases left in between. As DNA, the CDR3 is TGTGCCAGTCAGTTTAGCAATCAGCCCCAGCATTTT. Protein sequence: CASQFSNQPQHF.

This chain links TRBV28 with TRBJ2-1; perhaps TRBD2 as D (6 bases). Germline CDR1 and CDR2: MDHEN and SYDVKM. This CDR3 is built from 15 residues. Trimming shortened V by 5 bases and J by 5 bases, and 16 bases separated the two germline ends. CDR3 loop: CASSLLAEANNEQFF. In DNA, the CDR3 is TGTGCCAGCAGTCTTTTAGCGGAGGCCAACAATGAGCAGTTCTTC.

This chain connects TRBV3-1 (or the pseudogene TRBV3-2) to TRBJ2-6; 7 bases fit TRBD2. The CDR3 contains 21 residues. Unmatched junction bases numbered 20, after V lost 4 bases and J lost 2 bases. The germline gives CDR1 LGHDT, CDR2 YNNKEL (reference sequence). CDR3 sequence reads: CASSRGASATSKRPGANVLTF. The CDR3 region has the DNA TGTGCCAGCAGCCGGGGAGCCTCGGCGACTAGCAAAAGGCCTGGGGCCAACGTCCTGACTTTC.

This rearrangement joins TRBV11-2 to TRBJ2-7; 7 bases agree with TRBD1. With V trimmed by 4 bases and J by 3 bases, 6 bases remained unmatched. Germline lookup yields CDR1 SGHAT and CDR2 FQNNGV. The CDR3 extends over 14 amino acids. The CDR3, as DNA: TGTGCCAGCAGCTCCCCGGACAGGTACTACGAGCAGTACTTC. Protein sequence: CASSSPDRYYEQYF.

The chain has TRBV18 and TRBJ1-5; TRBD1 might be the D (6 bases). The germline gives CDR1 KGHSH, CDR2 LQKENI. The CDR3 runs to 14 residues. V was shortened by 6 bases and J by 3 bases, with 12 bases between the two germline ends. Here the CDR3 reads CASSRGQSNQPQHF. In DNA form, the CDR3 reads TGTGCCAGCTCTCGAGGACAGTCCAATCAGCCCCAGCATTTT.

V usage is TRBV27 and J usage is TRBJ2-1; no definite D call. CDR1 and CDR2 (germline): MNHEY, SMNVEV (reference sequence). Trimming stripped 2 bases from V and 5 bases from J, with 7 bases between. CDR3 length: 13 residues. The CDR3 DNA reads TGTGCCAGCAGTTTAGGAGCCAACAATGAGCAGTTCTTC. Its protein is CASSLGANNEQFF.

The rearrangement links TRBV5-1 to TRBJ2-3, with a tentative D call TRBD1 (6 bases). Trimming took off 7 bases at V and 3 bases at J, with 18 bases between the two ends. The germline V gene encodes CDR1 SGHRS and CDR2 YFSETQ. The length of the CDR3 is 15 residues. The CDR3 is CASGRGGSLTDTQYF. DNA for the CDR3: TGCGCCAGCGGCAGAGGGGGTAGTTTGACAGATACGCAGTATTTT.

This sequence joins TRBV2 and TRBJ2-7, with a weak D call TRBD2 (6 bases). CDR3 length: 13 residues. The germline V gene has CDR1 SNHLY and CDR2 FYNNEI. V was shortened by 5 bases and J by 2 bases, with 10 bases between the two germline ends. The CDR3 nucleotides are TGTGCCAGCAGTTCTGGCGGGGCCTACGAGCAGTACTTC. It encodes CASSSGGAYEQYF.

As concerns this clone: Relative to the germline gene, one junction end is altered; a read error may explain this. The chain employs TRBV5-4 and TRBJ1-2; no clear D gene. The V gene's germline CDR1 is SGHNT and CDR2 YYREEE (reference sequence). The CDR3 contains 13 residues. The CDR3 is CASSIPGIDLSSF. The CDR3 DNA reads as TGTGCCAGCAGCATCCCAGGTATAGACCTCTCGTCCTTC.

The chain joins TRBV11-2 to TRBJ1-4; D uncertain. The length of the CDR3 is 12 residues. Germline V lookup: CDR1 SGHAT, CDR2 FQNNGV. V gave up 5 bases and J gave up 8 bases, with 9 bases separating them. The CDR3 protein is CASSQTVEKLFF. CDR3 DNA sequence: TGTGCCAGCAGCCAGACTGTCGAAAAACTGTTTTTT.

The V gene is TRBV27, the J gene TRBJ2-7, with TRBD1 matching over 7 bases. Germline V gene sequence: CDR1 MNHEY, CDR2 SMNVEV (reference sequence). CDR3 length: 14 amino acids. J lost 4 bases, V lost 6 bases, and 9 bases had no gene match. CDR3 loop: CASSGRGGLYEQYF. CDR3 nucleotides: TGTGCCAGCAGCGGGCGAGGGGGCCTTTACGAGCAGTACTTC.

This chain joins TRBV7-2 and TRBJ1-1; possibly TRBD1 for D (5 bases). The CDR3 spans 12 residues. In germline, CDR1 is SGHTA, CDR2 FQGNSA. Trimming shortened V by 6 bases and J by 10 bases, and 15 bases separated the two germline ends. CDR3 residues: CASSSEGPLAFF. The DNA of the CDR3 is TGTGCCAGCAGTTCGGAGGGACCCCTAGCTTTCTTT.

This chain connects TRBV27 to TRBJ2-1, with TRBD2 identical over 16 bases. The CDR3 runs 22 residues. V dropped 2 bases and J dropped 6; count of bases not matched to a gene: 19. The germline CDR1 and CDR2 sequences are MNHEY and SMNVEV (reference sequence). The CDR3: CASSLAQYPGLAGGPSINEQFF. The CDR3 DNA sequence: TGTGCCAGCAGTTTAGCCCAATATCCGGGACTAGCGGGAGGGCCTTCGATCAATGAGCAGTTCTTC.

The chain carries TRBV6-6 and TRBJ1-2; D is perhaps TRBD1 (5 bases). CDR1 is MNHNY, CDR2 SVGAGI, per germline (reference sequence). Trimming left V 6 bases short and J 5 bases short, with 10 bases between. CDR3 size: 12 residues. The CDR3 DNA sequence: TGTGCCAGCAGAGAGGCAGGGTATGGCTACACCTTC. Residues: CASREAGYGYTF.

This chain uses TRBV28 with TRBJ1-1, with TRBD1 as a possible D gene (5 bases). The V and J ends lost 8 bases and 4 bases respectively, with 17 bases between them. The CDR3 is made up of 14 amino acids. CDR1 and CDR2 (germline): MDHEN, SYDVKM. CDR3 nucleotides: TGTGCCAGCGTCGGCGGGGCAGGGAGCACTGAAGCTTTCTTT. Translation: CASVGGAGSTEAFF.